This T cell receptor beta chain was identified in a study of blood T cell repertoires in COVID-19. Study details: Sources were T cells, B-cell-depleted T cells, or PBMCs; the material itself was cDNA or gDNA.

Per the original data handling: Estimation of nucleated cell counts relied on the amplification of reference gene primers. Sequenced by immunoSEQ multiplex PCR; TCRdb stores in-frame clones only, minus some. The V and J calls and clone size are taken from that table; D and trimming were inferred from the DNA. The table includes a few hundred thousand clones, approximately 86% detected once. The junction had 6 bases not matched to a gene; V was cut back by 3 bases and J by 5 bases. The CDR3 runs 14 residues. From germline, CDR1 is MDHEN and CDR2 SYDVKM. The age range of participants was about 18 to 100 years, with residence in about two dozen US areas.

This TCR was sampled from a middle-aged woman with acute COVID-19. The rearrangement uses TRBV28 and TRBJ2-7; TRBD2 matches 8 bases. Sequenced input: PBMCs or T cells enriched from blood (not recorded which). The CDR3 is CASSLGGRSHEQYF. The CDR3 region has the DNA TGTGCCAGCAGTTTGGGCGGGAGGAGCCACGAGCAGTACTTC.